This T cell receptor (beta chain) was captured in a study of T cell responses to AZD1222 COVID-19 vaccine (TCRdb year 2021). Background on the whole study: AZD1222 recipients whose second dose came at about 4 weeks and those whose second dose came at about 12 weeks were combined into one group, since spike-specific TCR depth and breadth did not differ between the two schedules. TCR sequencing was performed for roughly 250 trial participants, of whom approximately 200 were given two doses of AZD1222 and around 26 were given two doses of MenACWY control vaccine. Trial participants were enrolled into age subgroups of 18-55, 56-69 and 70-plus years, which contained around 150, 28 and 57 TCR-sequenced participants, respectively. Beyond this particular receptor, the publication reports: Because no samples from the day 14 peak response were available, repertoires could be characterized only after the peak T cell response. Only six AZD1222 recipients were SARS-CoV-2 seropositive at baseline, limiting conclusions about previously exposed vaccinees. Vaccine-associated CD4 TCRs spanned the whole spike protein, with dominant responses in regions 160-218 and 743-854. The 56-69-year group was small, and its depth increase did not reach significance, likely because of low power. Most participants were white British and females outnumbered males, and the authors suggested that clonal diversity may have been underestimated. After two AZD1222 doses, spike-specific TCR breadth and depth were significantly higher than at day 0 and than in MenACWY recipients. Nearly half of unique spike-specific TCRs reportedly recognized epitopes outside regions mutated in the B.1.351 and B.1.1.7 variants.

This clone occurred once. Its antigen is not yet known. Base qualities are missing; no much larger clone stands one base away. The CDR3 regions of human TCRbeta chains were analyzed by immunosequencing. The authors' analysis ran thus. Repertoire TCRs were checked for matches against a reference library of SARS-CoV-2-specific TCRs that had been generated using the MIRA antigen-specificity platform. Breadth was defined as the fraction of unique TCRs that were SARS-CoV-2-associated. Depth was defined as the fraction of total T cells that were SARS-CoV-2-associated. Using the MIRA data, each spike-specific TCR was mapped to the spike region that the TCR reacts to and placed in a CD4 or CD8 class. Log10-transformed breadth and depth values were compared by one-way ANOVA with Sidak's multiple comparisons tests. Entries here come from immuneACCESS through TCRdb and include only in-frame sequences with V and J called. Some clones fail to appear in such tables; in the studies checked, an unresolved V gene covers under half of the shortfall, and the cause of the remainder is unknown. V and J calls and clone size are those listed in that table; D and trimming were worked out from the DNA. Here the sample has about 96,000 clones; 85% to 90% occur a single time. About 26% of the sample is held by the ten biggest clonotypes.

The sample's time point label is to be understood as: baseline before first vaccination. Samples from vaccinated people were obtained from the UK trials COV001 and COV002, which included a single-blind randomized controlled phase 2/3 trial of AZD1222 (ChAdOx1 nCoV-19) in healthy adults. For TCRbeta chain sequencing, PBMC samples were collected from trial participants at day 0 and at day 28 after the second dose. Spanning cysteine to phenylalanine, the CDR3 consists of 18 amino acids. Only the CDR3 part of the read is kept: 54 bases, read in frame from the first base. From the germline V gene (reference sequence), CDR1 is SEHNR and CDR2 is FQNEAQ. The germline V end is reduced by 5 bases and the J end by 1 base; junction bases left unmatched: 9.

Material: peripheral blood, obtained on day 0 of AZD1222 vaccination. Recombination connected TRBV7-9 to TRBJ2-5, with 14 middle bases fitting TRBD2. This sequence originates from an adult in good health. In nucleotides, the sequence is TGTGCCAGCAGCATCGGACTAGCGGGAGGCTACCCCCAAGAGACCCAGTACTTC. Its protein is CASSIGLAGGYPQETQYF.